The clone carrying this T cell receptor (beta chain) was found a few times. The antigen remains undetermined. Germline V gives CDR1 MDHEN, CDR2 SYDVKM. The CDR3 has 14 residues. V trimming: 7 bases; J trimming: 5 bases; junction bases outside the gene matches: 5. TCRdb processed the reads anew with MiXCR; each CDR3 protein has one entry. The data hold about 260,000 distinct CDR3 sequences, with about 13% observed a single time. The entry originates in a study of T cell repertoires in cytomegalovirus infection. At the level of the study: Indications came from public TCR beta signatures; they pointed to CMV infection and to a matching HLA type.

Study results and caveats: Cumulative frequency of public TCR beta families picked out carriers of CMV plus the relevant HLA.

The chain couples TRBV28 to TRBJ1-5, with 10 bases aligning to TRBD1. Sequences were obtained from PBMCs. This receptor was taken from a human donor in good health (CMV status not recorded). Some clones in this sample may be carry-over from other donors' samples. The CDR3: CASTMTGGYQPQHF. The CDR3 DNA sequence: TGTGCCAGCACCATGACAGGGGGCTATCAGCCCCAGCATTTT. The full variable domain, in which reference TRBV28 and TRBJ1-5 provide the parts outside the CDR3, is DVKVTQSSRYLVKRTGEKVFLECVQDMDHENMFWYRQDPGLGLRLIYFSYDVKMKEKGDIPEGYSVSREKKERFSLILESASTNQTSMYLCASTMTGGYQPQHFGDGTRLSIL.